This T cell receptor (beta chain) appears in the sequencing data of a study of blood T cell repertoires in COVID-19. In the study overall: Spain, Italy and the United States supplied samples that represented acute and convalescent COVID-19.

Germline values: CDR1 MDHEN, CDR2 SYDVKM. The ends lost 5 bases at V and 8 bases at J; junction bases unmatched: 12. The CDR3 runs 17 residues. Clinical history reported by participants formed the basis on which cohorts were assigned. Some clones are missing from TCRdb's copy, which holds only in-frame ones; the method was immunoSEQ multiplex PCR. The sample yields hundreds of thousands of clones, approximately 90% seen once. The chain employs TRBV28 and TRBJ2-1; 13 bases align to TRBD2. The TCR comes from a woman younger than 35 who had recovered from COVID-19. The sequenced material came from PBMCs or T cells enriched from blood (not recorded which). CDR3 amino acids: CASSRPRTSGRVDEQFF. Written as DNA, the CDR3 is TGTGCCAGCAGTCGACCCCGGACTAGCGGGAGAGTTGATGAGCAGTTCTTC.